Sequencing of this T cell receptor (beta chain) was carried out in a study of blood T cell repertoires in COVID-19. V trimming: 5 bases; J trimming: 9 bases; junction bases outside the gene matches: 9. This CDR3 region has 16 residues. Germline V gives CDR1 SGHTA, CDR2 FQGNSA. The protocol was immunoSEQ multiplex PCR, while the TCRdb copy is restricted to in-frame clones and leaves out a portion. The sample records a few hundred thousand clones, around four fifths being singletons. This TCR was recovered from a woman between 45 and 60 years old with active or convalescent COVID-19. The gene calls are TRBV7-2 and TRBJ2-1; the match to TRBD2 covers 14 bases. Sequenced: peripheral blood. DNA of the CDR3: TGTGCCAGCAGCCGTCGACTAGCGGGAGGGGGCGGTGAGCAGTTCTTC. This codes for CASSRRLAGGGGEQFF.